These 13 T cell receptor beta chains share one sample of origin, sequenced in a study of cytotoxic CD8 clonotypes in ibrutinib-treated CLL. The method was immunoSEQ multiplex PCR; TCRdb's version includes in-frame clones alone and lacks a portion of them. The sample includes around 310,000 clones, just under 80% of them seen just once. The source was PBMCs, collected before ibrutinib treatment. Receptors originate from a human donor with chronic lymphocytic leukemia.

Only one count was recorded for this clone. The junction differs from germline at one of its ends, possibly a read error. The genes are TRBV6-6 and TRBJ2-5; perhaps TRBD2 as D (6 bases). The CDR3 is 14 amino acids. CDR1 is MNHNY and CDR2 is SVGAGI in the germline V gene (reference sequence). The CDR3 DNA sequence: TGTGCCAGCACTTACGGCGGGGAAAAAGAGACCCAGTACTTC. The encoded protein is CASTYGGEKETQYF.

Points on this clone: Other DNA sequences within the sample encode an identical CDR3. The CDR3 DNA follows: TGTGCCAGCAGCTTAGGTTCGAACACTGAAGCTTTCTTT. Translation: CASSLGSNTEAFF. The V call is TRBV7-2, the J call TRBJ1-1; D gene unclear. V was pared by 1 base and J by 1 base, with 4 bases between. The CDR3 covers 13 residues. Germline V gene data show CDR1 as SGHTA and CDR2 as FQGNSA.

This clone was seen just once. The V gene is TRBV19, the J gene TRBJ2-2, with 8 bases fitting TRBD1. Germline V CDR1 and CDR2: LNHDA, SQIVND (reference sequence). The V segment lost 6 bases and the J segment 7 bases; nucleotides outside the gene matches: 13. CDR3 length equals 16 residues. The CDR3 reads CASSNFRDRNYGELFF. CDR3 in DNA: TGTGCCAGTAGCAACTTCCGGGACAGGAATTACGGGGAGCTGTTTTTT.

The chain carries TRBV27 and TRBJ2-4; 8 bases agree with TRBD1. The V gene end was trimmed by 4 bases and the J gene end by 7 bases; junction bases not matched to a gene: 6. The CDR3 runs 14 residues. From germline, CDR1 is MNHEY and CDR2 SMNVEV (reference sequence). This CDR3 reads CASSYQGARNIQYF. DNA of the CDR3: TGTGCCAGCAGTTACCAGGGGGCAAGGAACATTCAGTACTTC.

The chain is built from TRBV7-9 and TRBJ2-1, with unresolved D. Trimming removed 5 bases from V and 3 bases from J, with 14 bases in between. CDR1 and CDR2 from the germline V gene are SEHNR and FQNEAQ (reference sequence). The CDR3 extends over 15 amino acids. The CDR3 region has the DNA TGTGCCAGCAGCAAATCCCTGGTTAACTACAATGAGCAGTTCTTC. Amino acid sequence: CASSKSLVNYNEQFF.

CDR3 DNA sequence: TGTGCCAGCAGCAAAGGCGCCGGGGATAGCAATCAGCCCCAGCATTTT. It yields the protein CASSKGAGDSNQPQHF. This chain links TRBV21-1 with TRBJ1-5. TRBV21-1 is labeled a pseudogene. The CDR3 loop spans 16 amino acids.

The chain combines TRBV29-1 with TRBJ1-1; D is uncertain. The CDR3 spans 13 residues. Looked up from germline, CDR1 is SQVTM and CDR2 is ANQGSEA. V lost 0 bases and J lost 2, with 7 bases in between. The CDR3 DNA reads TGCAGCGTTGAAGAAGGACGTAACACTGAAGCTTTCTTT. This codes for CSVEEGRNTEAFF.

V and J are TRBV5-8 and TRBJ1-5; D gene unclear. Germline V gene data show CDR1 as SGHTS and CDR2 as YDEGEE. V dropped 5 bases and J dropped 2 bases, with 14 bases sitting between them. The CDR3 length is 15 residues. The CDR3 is CASRPGPSGNQPQHF. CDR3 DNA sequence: TGTGCCAGCAGACCTGGACCTTCGGGCAATCAGCCCCAGCATTTT.

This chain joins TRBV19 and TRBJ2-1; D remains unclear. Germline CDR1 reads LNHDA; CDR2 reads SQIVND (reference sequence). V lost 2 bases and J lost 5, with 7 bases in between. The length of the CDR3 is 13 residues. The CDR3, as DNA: TGTGCCAGTAGTATATCAGGAGACAATGAGCAGTTCTTC. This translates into CASSISGDNEQFF.

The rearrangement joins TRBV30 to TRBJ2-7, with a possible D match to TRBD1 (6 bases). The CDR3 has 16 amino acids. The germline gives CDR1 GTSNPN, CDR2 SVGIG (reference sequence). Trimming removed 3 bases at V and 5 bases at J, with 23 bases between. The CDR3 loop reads CAWRRKTQGSRNEQYF. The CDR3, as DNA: TGTGCCTGGAGACGAAAAACCCAGGGGAGTAGGAACGAGCAGTACTTC.

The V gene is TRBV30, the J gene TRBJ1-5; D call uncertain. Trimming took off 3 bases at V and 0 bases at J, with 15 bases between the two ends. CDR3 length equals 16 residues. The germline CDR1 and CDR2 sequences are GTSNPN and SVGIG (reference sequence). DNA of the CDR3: TGTGCCTGGAGCCTCACGACGAGCTATAGCAATCAGCCCCAGCATTTT. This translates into CAWSLTTSYSNQPQHF.

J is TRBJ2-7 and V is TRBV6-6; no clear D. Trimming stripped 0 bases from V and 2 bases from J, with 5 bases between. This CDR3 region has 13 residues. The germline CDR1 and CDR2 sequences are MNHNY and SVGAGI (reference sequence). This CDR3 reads CASSYSKTYEQYF. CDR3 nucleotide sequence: TGTGCCAGCAGTTACTCGAAAACCTACGAGCAGTACTTC.

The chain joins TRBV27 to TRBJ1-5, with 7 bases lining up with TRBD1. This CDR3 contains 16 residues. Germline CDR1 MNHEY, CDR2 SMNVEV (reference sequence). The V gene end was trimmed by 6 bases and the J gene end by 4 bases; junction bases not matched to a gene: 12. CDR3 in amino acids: CASRRNTGAINQPQHF. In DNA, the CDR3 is TGTGCCAGCAGACGAAATACAGGGGCTATTAATCAGCCCCAGCATTTT.